This T cell receptor (beta chain) was captured in a study of blood T cell repertoires in COVID-19. Across the whole study: There were acute and convalescent COVID-19 samples, and they came from the United States, Italy and Spain. Sources were T cells, B-cell-depleted T cells, or PBMCs; the material itself was cDNA or gDNA.

As handled by the study authors: Estimation of nucleated cell counts was performed using reference gene primer amplification. Using immunoSEQ multiplex PCR, the repertoire was profiled, and TCRdb retains in-frame clones only, with some absent. That table supplies the V and J calls and clone size; D and trimming were determined from the DNA. Of approximately 63,000 clones listed, roughly nine tenths are singletons. The ends were cut back, 5 bases at V and 6 bases at J, with 11 bases in the middle. The CDR3 runs 13 residues. This TCR was sampled from an elderly man in a cohort sampled during active COVID-19. The chain has TRBV12-3 or TRBV12-4 and TRBJ2-1; no firm D call. Material: peripheral blood. This CDR3 is CASSPPPSNEQFF. The CDR3, as DNA: TGTGCCAGCAGTCCCCCTCCTAGCAATGAGCAGTTCTTC.